Each of the 14 T cell receptor beta chains below was sequenced from the same sample in a study of cytomegalovirus exposure and HLA in healthy donors (dated by TCRdb to the late 2010s). The method behind the library was the immunoSEQ multiplex PCR assay. For the multiplex PCR, a mixture combining 60 forward primers for TCR Vbeta segments and 13 reverse primers for TCR Jbeta segments was used. The immuneACCESS repertoire file appears here via TCRdb, limited to in-frame rearrangements. These files lack a portion of the clones; in checked studies, under half of the deficit traces to unresolved V genes, and the cause of the others is not known. The sample records roughly 100,000 clones, 78% of which are singletons. The ten largest clones take up about 5.7% of the sample. Sequencing used PBMCs. These receptors originate from a male donor in good health and CMV-seronegative.

The gene calls are TRBV27 and TRBJ2-7, with TRBD1 matching over 8 bases. This CDR3 spans 17 amino acids. After removal of 5 bases from V and 7 bases from J, the junction contained 19 bases not matched to a gene. The germline CDR1 and CDR2 sequences are MNHEY and SMNVEV (reference sequence). The CDR3 nucleotides read TGTGCCAGCAGTCCCGGACAGGGCGTTTCTCTAAAGTTGGAGCAGTACTTC. This encodes CASSPGQGVSLKLEQYF.

In its sample, this clone was seen a few times. The chain is built from TRBV28 and TRBJ2-7; 9 bases map to TRBD2. The trim removed 8 bases at V and 5 bases at J, leaving 10 bases unmatched. The germline gives CDR1 MDHEN, CDR2 SYDVKM. This CDR3 has 14 residues. In DNA, the CDR3 is TGTGCCAGCGTGTTAGCGGGAGCGAGAAACGAGCAGTACTTC. This codes for CASVLAGARNEQYF.

This clone was detected a few times. The chain uses TRBV4-1 and TRBJ1-5, with D maybe TRBD1 (5 bases). Trimming shortened V by 0 bases and J by 7 bases, and 13 bases separated the two germline ends. This CDR3 has 15 amino acids. The germline V gene encodes CDR1 MGHRA and CDR2 YSYEKL. In DNA, the CDR3 is TGCGCCAGCAGCCAAGACCCCGTTCGGGGGCAGCCCCAGCATTTT. This codes for CASSQDPVRGQPQHF.

This chain links TRBV9 with TRBJ2-3; 9 nucleotides line up with TRBD2. CDR1 and CDR2 (germline): SGDLS, YYNGEE. V shed 3 bases and J 2 bases; nucleotides not matched to a gene: 10. The CDR3 has 17 amino acids. CDR3 sequence (DNA): TGTGCCAGCAGCGCCGCCGGAGGACTAGCGTACACAGATACGCAGTATTTT. Protein: CASSAAGGLAYTDTQYF.

V gene TRBV6-1 combines with J gene TRBJ2-3, with D possibly being TRBD1 (6 bases). V was shortened by 11 bases and J by 7 bases, with 25 bases between the two germline ends. CDR1 and CDR2 (germline): MNHNS, SASEGT. The CDR3 sequence is 15 residues long. In DNA form, the CDR3 reads TGTGCCGGTTCTGGGGGCCCTCTCATGACCTATACGCAGTATTTT. Its translation is CAGSGGPLMTYTQYF.

The chain has TRBV19 and TRBJ1-6; a weak D match, TRBD1 (5 bases). Germline-derived CDR1 and CDR2 are LNHDA and SQIVND (reference sequence). V was pared by 6 bases and J by 0 bases, with 15 bases between. The CDR3 extends over 17 amino acids. The chain's CDR3 is CASSAGLPSSYNSPLHF. Written as DNA, the CDR3 is TGTGCCAGTAGCGCGGGACTCCCGAGCTCCTATAATTCACCCCTCCACTTT.

This rearrangement joins TRBV28 to TRBJ2-7; a possible D gene is TRBD2 (6 bases). The CDR3 totals 17 residues. Per germline, CDR1 MDHEN and CDR2 SYDVKM. Deletions cut 5 bases from V and 1 base from J, with 21 bases between. This chain's CDR3 is CASSLYSGTAFSYEQYF. The CDR3 nucleotides read TGTGCCAGCAGTCTCTACTCCGGGACTGCTTTTTCCTACGAGCAGTACTTC. Complete variable domain (other parts from reference TRBV28 and TRBJ2-7): DVKVTQSSRYLVKRTGEKVFLECVQDMDHENMFWYRQDPGLGLRLIYFSYDVKMKEKGDIPEGYSVSREKKERFSLILESASTNQTSMYLCASSLYSGTAFSYEQYFGPGTRLTVT.

The chain joins TRBV30 to TRBJ1-3; possible D gene TRBD1, 6 bases. The CDR3 spans 11 residues. The V gene's germline CDR1 is GTSNPN and CDR2 SVGIG (reference sequence). Deletions cut 2 bases from V and 8 bases from J, with 7 bases between. CDR3 amino acids: CAWSRQDTIYF. The CDR3 DNA reads TGTGCCTGGAGTAGACAGGACACCATATATTTT.

The V gene is TRBV11-2, the J gene TRBJ2-7; TRBD1 is a possible D gene (5 bases). The V gene's germline CDR1 is SGHAT and CDR2 FQNNGV. V dropped 2 bases and J dropped 3 bases, with 5 bases sitting between them. The CDR3 covers 12 residues. The CDR3: CASSLQGYEQYF. The CDR3 DNA is TGTGCCAGCAGCTTACAGGGCTACGAGCAGTACTTC. Full variable domain (rest looked up from reference TRBV11-2 and TRBJ2-7): EAGVAQSPRYKIIEKRQSVAFWCNPISGHATLYWYQQILGQGPKLLIQFQNNGVVDDSQLPKDRFSAERLKGVDSTLKIQPAKLEDSAVYLCASSLQGYEQYFGPGTRLTVT.

This chain connects TRBV19 to TRBJ2-3, with TRBD2 as a possible D gene (6 bases). The V and J ends lost 5 bases and 3 bases respectively, with 15 bases between them. This CDR3 is 15 amino acids long. Germline V gene sequence: CDR1 LNHDA, CDR2 SQIVND (reference sequence). CDR3 DNA sequence: TGTGCCAGTAGTCAGGGAGGAACAGGAACAGATACGCAGTATTTT. It yields the protein CASSQGGTGTDTQYF.

CDR3 sequence: CASRPGQGREQYF. CDR3 nucleotides: TGTGCCAGCAGGCCGGGACAGGGGAGGGAGCAGTACTTC. The rearrangement uses TRBV6-1 and TRBJ2-7; TRBD1 matches 10 bases. CDR3 length: 13 amino acids. With 6 bases clipped from V and 7 bases from J, the junction kept 6 bases outside the gene matches. Germline V gene data show CDR1 as MNHNS and CDR2 as SASEGT.

This chain links TRBV6-5 with TRBJ2-7; tentative D call: TRBD1 (6 bases). V dropped 5 bases and J dropped 11 bases, with 16 bases sitting between them. The CDR3 runs to 12 residues. The germline gives CDR1 MNHEY, CDR2 SVGAGI. The CDR3 spells CASSTRPGHEYF. The CDR3 DNA sequence: TGTGCCAGCAGTACTCGCCCGGGACACGAGTACTTC.

The gene calls are TRBV4-2 and TRBJ2-1; D perhaps matches TRBD2 (6 bases). The CDR3 loop spans 13 amino acids. Looked up from germline, CDR1 is LGHNA and CDR2 is YNFKEQ. V was pared by 8 bases and J by 8 bases, with 16 bases between. The CDR3 protein is CASQSSDGDEQFF. In nucleotides, the CDR3 is TGTGCCAGCCAATCTAGCGATGGGGATGAGCAGTTCTTC.

The chain couples TRBV4-1 to TRBJ2-7; 7 nucleotides line up with TRBD2. The germline gives CDR1 MGHRA, CDR2 YSYEKL. The CDR3 runs 17 residues. V dropped 0 bases and J dropped 0; count of bases not matched to a gene: 8. CDR3 sequence: CASSQDSPAGSSYEQYF. CDR3 nucleotide sequence: TGCGCCAGCAGCCAAGATTCCCCAGCGGGAAGCTCCTACGAGCAGTACTTC.